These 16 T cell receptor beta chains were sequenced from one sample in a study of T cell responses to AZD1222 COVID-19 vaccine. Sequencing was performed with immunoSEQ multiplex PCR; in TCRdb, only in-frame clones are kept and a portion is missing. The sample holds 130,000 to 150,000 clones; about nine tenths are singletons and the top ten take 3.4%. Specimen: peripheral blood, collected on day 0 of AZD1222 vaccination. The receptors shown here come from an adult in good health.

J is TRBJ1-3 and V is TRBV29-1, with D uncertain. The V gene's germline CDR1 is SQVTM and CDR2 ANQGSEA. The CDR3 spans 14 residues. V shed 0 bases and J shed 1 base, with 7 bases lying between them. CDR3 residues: CSVEDGDSGNTIYF. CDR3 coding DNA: TGCAGCGTTGAAGACGGGGATTCTGGAAACACCATATATTTT.

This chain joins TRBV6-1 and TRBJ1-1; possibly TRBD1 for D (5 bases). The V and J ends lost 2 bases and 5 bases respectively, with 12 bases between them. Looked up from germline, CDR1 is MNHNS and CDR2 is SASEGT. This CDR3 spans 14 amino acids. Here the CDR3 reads CASSERGPWTEAFF. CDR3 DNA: TGTGCCAGCAGTGAAAGGGGTCCGTGGACTGAAGCTTTCTTT.

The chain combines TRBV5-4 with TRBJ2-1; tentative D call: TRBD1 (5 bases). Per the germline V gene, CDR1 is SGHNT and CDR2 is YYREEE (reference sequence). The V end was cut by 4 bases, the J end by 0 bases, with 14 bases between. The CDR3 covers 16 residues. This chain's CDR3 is CASSKGRASSYNEQFF. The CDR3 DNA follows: TGTGCCAGCAGCAAAGGCAGGGCCTCCTCCTACAATGAGCAGTTCTTC.

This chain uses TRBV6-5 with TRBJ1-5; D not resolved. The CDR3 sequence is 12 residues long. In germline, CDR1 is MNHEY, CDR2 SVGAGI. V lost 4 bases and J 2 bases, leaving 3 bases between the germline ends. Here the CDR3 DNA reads TGTGCCAGCAGTTTCCGCAATCAGCCCCAGCATTTT. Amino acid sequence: CASSFRNQPQHF.

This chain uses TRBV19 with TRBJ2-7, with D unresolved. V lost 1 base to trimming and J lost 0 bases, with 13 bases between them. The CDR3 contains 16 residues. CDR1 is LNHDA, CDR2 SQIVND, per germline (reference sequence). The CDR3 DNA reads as TGTGCCAGTAGTATAGGACACGGAACCAGCTCCTACGAGCAGTACTTC. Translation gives CASSIGHGTSSYEQYF. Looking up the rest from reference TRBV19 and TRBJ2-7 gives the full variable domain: DGGITQSPKYLFRKEGQNVTLSCEQNLNHDAMYWYRQDPGQGLRLIYYSQIVNDFQKGDIAEGYSVSREKKESFPLTVTSAQKNPTAFYLCASSIGHGTSSYEQYFGPGTRLTVT.

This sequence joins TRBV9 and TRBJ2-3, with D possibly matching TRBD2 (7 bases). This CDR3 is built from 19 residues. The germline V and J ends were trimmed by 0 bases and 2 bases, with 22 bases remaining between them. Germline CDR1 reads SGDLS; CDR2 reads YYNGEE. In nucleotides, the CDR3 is TGTGCCAGCAGCGTAGAGTTCCTTTCGGGGGGCCCACCCACAGATACGCAGTATTTT. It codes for CASSVEFLSGGPPTDTQYF.

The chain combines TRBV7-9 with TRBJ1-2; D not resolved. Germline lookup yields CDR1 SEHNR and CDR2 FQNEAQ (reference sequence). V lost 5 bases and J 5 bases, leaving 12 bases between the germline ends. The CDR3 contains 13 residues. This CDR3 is CASSGALGYGYTF. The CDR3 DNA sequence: TGTGCCAGCAGCGGAGCGCTAGGGTATGGCTACACCTTC.

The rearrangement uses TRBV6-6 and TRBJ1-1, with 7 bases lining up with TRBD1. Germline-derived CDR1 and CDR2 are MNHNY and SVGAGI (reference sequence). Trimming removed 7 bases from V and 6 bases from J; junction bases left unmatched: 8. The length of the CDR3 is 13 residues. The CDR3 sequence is CASTQGGGPEAFF. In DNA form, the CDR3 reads TGTGCCAGCACCCAGGGGGGGGGCCCTGAAGCTTTCTTT.

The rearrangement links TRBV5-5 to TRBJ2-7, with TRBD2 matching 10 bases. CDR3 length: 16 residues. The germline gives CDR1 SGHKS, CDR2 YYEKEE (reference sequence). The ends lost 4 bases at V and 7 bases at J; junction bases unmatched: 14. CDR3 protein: CASSLVTGLAAGEQYF. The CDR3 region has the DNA TGTGCCAGCAGCCTGGTAACAGGACTAGCGGCTGGGGAGCAGTACTTC.

The CDR3 sequence is CASSLAGRVYEQYF. The CDR3 coding sequence is TGTGCCAGCAGCTTAGCCGGGCGGGTATACGAGCAGTACTTC. This chain connects TRBV7-2 to TRBJ2-7; maybe TRBD2 (5 bases). Germline CDR1 SGHTA, CDR2 FQGNSA. Deletions cut 0 bases from V and 4 bases from J, with 10 bases between. The CDR3 loop spans 14 amino acids.

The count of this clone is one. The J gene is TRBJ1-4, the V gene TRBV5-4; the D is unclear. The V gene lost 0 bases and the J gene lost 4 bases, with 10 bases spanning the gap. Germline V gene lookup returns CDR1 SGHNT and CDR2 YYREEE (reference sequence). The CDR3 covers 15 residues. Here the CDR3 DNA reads TGTGCCAGCAGCTTGGGAGCCGGGGTTAATGAAAAACTGTTTTTT. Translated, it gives CASSLGAGVNEKLFF.

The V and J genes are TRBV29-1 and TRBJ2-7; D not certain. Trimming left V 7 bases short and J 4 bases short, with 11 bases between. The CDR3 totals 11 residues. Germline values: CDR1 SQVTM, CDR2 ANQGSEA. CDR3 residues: CSGRKGYEQYF. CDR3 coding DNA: TGCAGCGGCCGCAAAGGTTACGAGCAGTACTTC.

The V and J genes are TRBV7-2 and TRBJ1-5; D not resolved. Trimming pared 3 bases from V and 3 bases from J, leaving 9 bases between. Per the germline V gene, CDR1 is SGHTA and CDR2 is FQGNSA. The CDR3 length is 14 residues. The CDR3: CASSFFGFNQPQHF. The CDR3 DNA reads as TGTGCCAGCAGCTTCTTCGGATTCAATCAGCCCCAGCATTTT.

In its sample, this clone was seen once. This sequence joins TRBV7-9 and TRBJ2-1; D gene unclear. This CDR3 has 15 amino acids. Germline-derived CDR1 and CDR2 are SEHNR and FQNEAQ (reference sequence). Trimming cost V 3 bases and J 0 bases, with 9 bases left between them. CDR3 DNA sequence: TGTGCCAGCAGCTTCGAGTTTAGCTCCTACAATGAGCAGTTCTTC. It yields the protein CASSFEFSSYNEQFF. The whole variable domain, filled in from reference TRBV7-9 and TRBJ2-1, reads DTGVSQNPRHKITKRGQNVTFRCDPISEHNRLYWYRQTLGQGPEFLTYFQNEAQLEKSRLLSDRFSAERPKGSFSTLEIQRTEQGDSAMYLCASSFEFSSYNEQFFGPGTRLTVL.

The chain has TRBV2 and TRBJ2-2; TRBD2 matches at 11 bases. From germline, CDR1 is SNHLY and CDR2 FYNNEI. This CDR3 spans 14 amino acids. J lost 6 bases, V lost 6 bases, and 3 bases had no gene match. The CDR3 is CASSVAGGPGELFF. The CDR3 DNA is TGTGCCAGCAGCGTAGCGGGGGGGCCCGGGGAGCTGTTTTTT.

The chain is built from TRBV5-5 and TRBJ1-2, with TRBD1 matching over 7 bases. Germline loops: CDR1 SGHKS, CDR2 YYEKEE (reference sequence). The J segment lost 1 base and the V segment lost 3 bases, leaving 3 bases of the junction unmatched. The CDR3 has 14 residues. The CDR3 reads CASSSTGLNYGYTF. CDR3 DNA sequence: TGTGCCAGCAGCTCGACAGGGCTTAACTATGGCTACACCTTC.